These 31 T cell receptor beta chains originate from one sample sequenced in a study of identical twins. TCRdb reprocessed the 5' RACE reads with MiXCR, giving one entry per CDR3 protein. The top ten clones hold more than 0.25% of a sample with more than 1.5 million distinct CDR3 sequences, more than 30% of them seen once. Source material: cord blood. These receptors were taken from a newborn girl in good health.

There are a few counts of this clonotype. The V gene is TRBV2, the J gene TRBJ1-2, with D unresolved. V was cut by 0 bases and J by 0 bases, with 23 bases left in between. The CDR3 is made up of 20 amino acids. Germline V gene data show CDR1 as SNHLY and CDR2 as FYNNEI. The CDR3: CASSEALAGSWVNSNYGYTF. CDR3 coding DNA: TGTGCCAGCAGTGAAGCGCTTGCGGGGAGCTGGGTGAATTCTAACTATGGCTACACCTTC.

The J gene is TRBJ2-3, the V gene TRBV10-3, with 8 bases that match TRBD1. CDR3 length equals 13 residues. Germline values: CDR1 ENHRY, CDR2 SYGVKD. Germline trimming cut 5 bases from V and 6 bases from J; bases unmatched to any gene: 4. CDR3 region: CAISLQGEDTQYF. CDR3 in DNA: TGTGCCATCAGTTTACAGGGGGAGGATACGCAGTATTTT.

This clonotype is a singleton in its sample. V usage is TRBV24-1 and J usage is TRBJ1-2; possible D gene TRBD1, 6 bases. CDR1 and CDR2 (germline): KGHDR, SFDVKD. V was trimmed by 3 bases and J by 6 bases, leaving 16 bases between them. This CDR3 contains 15 residues. The CDR3 DNA is TGTGCCACCAGTGATGGCAGGGGATGGGGGAATGGCTACACCTTC. Its protein product is CATSDGRGWGNGYTF.

This clonotype turned up a few times. The chain combines TRBV18 with TRBJ2-2; D unresolved. Germline loops: CDR1 KGHSH, CDR2 LQKENI. The CDR3 is made up of 15 amino acids. The V end lost 1 base, the J end lost 1 base, and 7 bases lay between the germline ends. DNA for the CDR3: TGTGCCAGCTCACCACAGCCAGGGAACACCGGGGAGCTGTTTTTT. This codes for CASSPQPGNTGELFF.

V gene TRBV3-1 combines with J gene TRBJ1-4; D uncertain. Looked up from germline, CDR1 is LGHDT and CDR2 is YNNKEL (reference sequence). The CDR3 consists of 13 residues. V was shortened by 0 bases and J by 16 bases, with 15 bases between the two germline ends. CDR3 DNA sequence: TGTGCCAGCAGCCAAGATCTAGTTGCCAGGAGGTTTTTT. Translating it yields CASSQDLVARRFF.

In its sample, this clonotype was seen many times. The chain recombines TRBV28 with TRBJ2-3; D gene uncertain. The V and J ends lost 5 bases and 13 bases respectively, with 16 bases between them. The CDR3 is 12 amino acids. Looked up from germline, CDR1 is MDHEN and CDR2 is SYDVKM. The CDR3: CASSRRPKSEYF. CDR3 DNA: TGTGCCAGCAGTCGACGGCCCAAAAGCGAGTATTTT.

On this clonotype: A much bigger clone sits one base away, suggesting this may be a read error. V usage is TRBV12-3 or TRBV12-4 and J usage is TRBJ2-1; D might be TRBD1 (6 bases). The CDR3 length is 13 residues. Trimming removed 5 bases from V and 13 bases from J, with 18 bases in between. CDR3 in amino acids: CASSPGTQETQFF. Here the CDR3 DNA reads TGTGCCAGCAGTCCCGGGACACAAGAGACCCAGTTCTTC.

On this clonotype itself: With a much larger clone just one base away, this may be a read error. The rearrangement uses TRBV7-2 and TRBJ2-7; a weak D match, TRBD2 (5 bases). The V end lost 3 bases, the J end lost 7 bases, and 19 bases lay between the germline ends. Germline-derived CDR1 and CDR2 are SGHTA and FQGNSA. The CDR3 loop spans 15 amino acids. CDR3 in amino acids: CASSLRTDSYNEQYF. CDR3 sequence (DNA): TGTGCCAGCAGCTTGAGGACTGACTCCTACAATGAGCAGTACTTC.

This sequence joins TRBV11-3 and TRBJ2-1; 8 positions match TRBD2. With 3 bases clipped from V and 2 bases from J, the junction kept 3 bases outside the gene matches. This CDR3 has 15 residues. Germline CDR1 and CDR2: SGHNT and YENEEA. DNA of the CDR3: TGTGCCAGCAGCTTGGGGACTAGGGCCTACAATGAGCAGTTCTTC. It specifies CASSLGTRAYNEQFF.

This chain connects TRBV2 to TRBJ1-2; a possible D gene is TRBD1 (5 bases). The CDR3 is made up of 13 amino acids. In germline, CDR1 is SNHLY, CDR2 FYNNEI. V lost 3 bases and J 10 bases, leaving 15 bases between the germline ends. The CDR3 sequence is CASSDREEFDYTF. CDR3 nucleotides: TGTGCCAGCAGTGACAGGGAGGAGTTTGACTACACCTTC.

This chain links TRBV12-3 or TRBV12-4 with TRBJ2-1; D is uncertain. This CDR3 contains 15 residues. V gave up 2 bases and J gave up 0 bases, with 8 bases separating them. The CDR3 is CASSLQDSSYNEQFF. The CDR3 nucleotides are TGTGCCAGCAGTTTACAGGATAGCTCCTACAATGAGCAGTTCTTC.

The gene calls are TRBV7-9 and TRBJ2-2, with 7 bases lining up with TRBD1. Looked up from germline, CDR1 is SEHNR and CDR2 is FQNEAQ (reference sequence). Germline trimming cut 2 bases from V and 1 base from J; bases unmatched to any gene: 7. CDR3 length equals 17 residues. CDR3 in amino acids: CASSLPARGLNTGELFF. The CDR3 DNA is TGTGCCAGCAGCTTACCTGCAAGGGGGCTGAACACCGGGGAGCTGTTTTTT.

This chain uses TRBV6-4 with TRBJ1-2; 7 positions match TRBD1. Germline V gene sequence: CDR1 MRHNA, CDR2 SNTAGT. The CDR3 sequence is 15 residues long. Trimming took 5 bases from V and 4 from J; bases not matched to a gene: 10. CDR3 sequence (DNA): TGTGCCAGCAGTCAAATGCCAGGGGGAAGCTATGGCTACACCTTC. Protein sequence: CASSQMPGGSYGYTF.

This clonotype has more than one count but fewer than ten. The chain has TRBV6-1 and TRBJ2-5; either TRBD1 or TRBD2 may fit D (5 bases each). The CDR3 is 11 amino acids. With 6 bases removed from V and 11 bases from J, the gap between germline ends came to 13 bases. CDR1 and CDR2 (germline): MNHNS, SASEGT. This chain's CDR3 is CASRQVWEQYF. The CDR3 DNA sequence: TGTGCCAGCAGACAGGTTTGGGAGCAGTACTTC.

CDR3 sequence (DNA): TGTGCCAGCAGCCCGACCGGGACAGGGGGCTTTAGCTCCTACAATGAGCAGTTCTTC. Protein: CASSPTGTGGFSSYNEQFF. V gene TRBV7-9 combines with J gene TRBJ2-1, with 12 bases lining up with TRBD1. In germline, CDR1 is SEHNR, CDR2 FQNEAQ (reference sequence). The length of the CDR3 is 19 residues. Germline trimming cut 5 bases from V and 0 bases from J; bases unmatched to any gene: 11.

The V gene is TRBV20-1, the J gene TRBJ2-3; perhaps TRBD2 as D (5 bases). CDR1 and CDR2 (germline): DFQATT, SNEGSKA (reference sequence). V shed 8 bases and J shed 0 bases, with 18 bases lying between them. CDR3 length: 15 amino acids. This chain's CDR3 is CSSPRALSSTDTQYF. The CDR3, as DNA: TGCAGTTCCCCGAGGGCGTTAAGCAGCACAGATACGCAGTATTTT.

This clonotype was counted only a few times. The chain has TRBV27 and TRBJ1-6; 8 bases fit TRBD1. CDR3 length equals 15 residues. J was trimmed by 2 bases and V by 8 bases; bases with no gene match: 5. Germline CDR1 is MNHEY and CDR2 is SMNVEV (reference sequence). CDR3 sequence (DNA): TGTGCCAGCTGCAAGACAGGGGCCTATAATTCACCCCTCCACTTT. Protein sequence: CASCKTGAYNSPLHF.

Written as DNA, the CDR3 is TGTGCCAGCAAGCCCCTTGAAGCGGGGACCACCTACGAGCAGTACTTC. As protein: CASKPLEAGTTYEQYF. V usage is TRBV2 and J usage is TRBJ2-7, with TRBD2 matching over 7 bases. The CDR3 covers 16 residues. In germline, CDR1 is SNHLY, CDR2 FYNNEI. V trimming: 7 bases; J trimming: 2 bases; junction bases outside the gene matches: 14.

The chain couples TRBV3-1 to TRBJ2-3, with 9 bases identical to TRBD2. Germline loops: CDR1 LGHDT, CDR2 YNNKEL (reference sequence). V lost 9 bases to trimming and J lost 4 bases; unmatched junction nucleotides: 11. This CDR3 has 15 residues. CDR3 DNA: TGTGCCAGGGTTACCCCGGGACTAGCTCCAGATACGCAGTATTTT. It encodes CARVTPGLAPDTQYF.

This clonotype was counted a few times. This chain joins TRBV10-2 and TRBJ2-7; TRBD2 matches 7 bases. The CDR3 is 13 residues long. Germline CDR1 reads WSHSY; CDR2 reads SAAADI. V gave up 7 bases and J gave up 2 bases; unmatched junction bases: 5. DNA of the CDR3: TGCGCCAGCACGGCTAGCGGCACCTACGAGCAGTACTTC. Translation gives CASTASGTYEQYF.

This clonotype was recorded a few times. This rearrangement joins TRBV24-1 to TRBJ2-3; the match to TRBD2 covers 9 bases. The CDR3 is 15 amino acids. The V gene's germline CDR1 is KGHDR and CDR2 SFDVKD. The ends lost 9 bases at V and 4 bases at J; junction bases unmatched: 10. The chain's CDR3 is CATRDSGSTPDTQYF. The CDR3 region has the DNA TGTGCCACCCGGGATAGCGGGAGTACCCCAGATACGCAGTATTTT.

The V gene is TRBV9, the J gene TRBJ1-1; 7 bases are a match to TRBD1. This CDR3 region has 14 residues. Germline loops: CDR1 SGDLS, CDR2 YYNGEE. Germline trimming cut 3 bases from V and 1 base from J; bases unmatched to any gene: 3. As DNA, the CDR3 is TGTGCCAGCAGCGAGACAGGGTCGAACACTGAAGCTTTCTTT. It is translated as CASSETGSNTEAFF.

This clonotype has just a few counts. The gene calls are TRBV5-1 and TRBJ2-3; D is ambiguous. V was clipped by 3 bases and J by 0 bases, with 14 bases between them. From germline, CDR1 is SGHRS and CDR2 YFSETQ. This CDR3 spans 16 amino acids. DNA of the CDR3: TGCGCCAGCAGCTCTCTCTTCCAGAGTAGCACAGATACGCAGTATTTT. As protein: CASSSLFQSSTDTQYF.

The chain recombines TRBV6-1 with TRBJ1-2; the D is unclear. The germline CDR1 and CDR2 sequences are MNHNS and SASEGT. V dropped 3 bases and J dropped 3 bases, with 8 bases sitting between them. The CDR3 extends over 13 amino acids. Here the CDR3 reads CASSEKGDYGYTF. In nucleotides, the CDR3 is TGTGCCAGCAGTGAGAAGGGCGACTATGGCTACACCTTC.

As concerns this clonotype: A clone one base away is much larger, so this may be a read error. The gene calls are TRBV29-1 and TRBJ1-2; a possible D gene is TRBD1 (6 bases). CDR3 size: 13 residues. Per the germline V gene, CDR1 is SQVTM and CDR2 is ANQGSEA. CDR3 nucleotide sequence: TGCAACGTTGAACGGCAGGGGAGATACGGCTACACCTTC. Protein sequence: CNVERQGRYGYTF. The variable domain in full, completed from reference TRBV29-1 and TRBJ1-2, reads SAVISQKPSRDICQRGTSLTIQCQVDSQVTMMFWYRQQPGQSLTLIATANQGSEATYESGFVIDKFPISRPNLTFSTLTVSNMSPEDSSIYLCNVERQGRYGYTFGSGTRLTVV.

This clonotype appeared a few times. This chain uses TRBV3-1 with TRBJ2-7, with D tentatively TRBD2 (6 bases). The CDR3 contains 13 residues. From germline, CDR1 is LGHDT and CDR2 YNNKEL (reference sequence). Trimming shortened V by 4 bases and J by 5 bases, and 12 bases separated the two germline ends. The CDR3 is CASSRDFLHEQYF. DNA of the CDR3: TGTGCCAGCAGCCGGGACTTTCTCCACGAGCAGTACTTC.

The gene calls are TRBV7-8 and TRBJ1-1; D call uncertain. Germline assignment: CDR1 SGHVS and CDR2 FQNEAQ. V lost 1 base, J lost 1 base, and 10 bases lay in between. This CDR3 has 15 residues. CDR3 sequence reads: CASSLEWVANTEAFF. For the CDR3, the DNA is TGTGCCAGCAGCTTAGAATGGGTGGCGAACACTGAAGCTTTCTTT.

The chain couples TRBV4-1 to TRBJ2-1; possible D gene TRBD2, 6 bases. Germline CDR1 MGHRA, CDR2 YSYEKL. V was clipped by 5 bases and J by 10 bases, with 18 bases between them. The CDR3 consists of 14 residues. Written as DNA, the CDR3 is TGCGCCAGCAGCACGAGGGACTTTCTGGAGGAGCAGTTCTTC. This sequence encodes CASSTRDFLEEQFF.

The chain couples TRBV25-1 to TRBJ2-2; D call uncertain. V was clipped by 4 bases and J by 0 bases, with 9 bases between them. The V gene's germline CDR1 is MGHDK and CDR2 SYGVNS. This CDR3 has 15 residues. The CDR3 DNA follows: TGTGCCAGCAGTGTCCTAACCACGAACACCGGGGAGCTGTTTTTT. Translating it yields CASSVLTTNTGELFF.

The J gene is TRBJ2-1, the V gene TRBV2, with 9 bases that match TRBD2. Germline V gene data show CDR1 as SNHLY and CDR2 as FYNNEI. The CDR3 contains 15 residues. Unmatched junction bases numbered 9, after V lost 3 bases and J lost 9 bases. CDR3 sequence reads: CASSEGLARGGEQFF. DNA for the CDR3: TGTGCCAGCAGTGAGGGACTAGCCCGGGGTGGTGAGCAGTTCTTC. Complete variable domain (other parts from reference TRBV2 and TRBJ2-1): EPEVTQTPSHQVTQMGQEVILRCVPISNHLYFYWYRQILGQKVEFLVSFYNNEISEKSEIFDDQFSVERPDGSNFTLKIRSTKLEDSAMYFCASSEGLARGGEQFFGPGTRLTVL.

As to this clonotype: Relative to the germline gene, one junction end is altered; a read error may explain this. The rearrangement links TRBV28 to TRBJ2-3; perhaps TRBD1 as D (5 bases). Germline CDR1 MDHEN, CDR2 SYDVKM. This CDR3 has 14 residues. CDR3: CVSSPTAITDTQYF. The CDR3 DNA reads TGTGTCAGCAGTCCGACAGCTATCACAGATACGCAGTATTTT.